This TCR beta chain was sequenced for a study of CD8 T cells in Susac syndrome. TCR beta sequencing was performed on blood CD8+ and CD4+ T cells. The control participants were healthy donors, and these controls were matched with respect to both age and sex. TEMRA cells were FACS-enriched, with CD8+ and CD4+ T cells isolated negatively. RNA amounts of about 0.5 to 1 ug underwent reverse transcription with random hexamers. Coverage of TCR beta CDR3 amplification by immunoSEQ multiplex PCR extended to 54 Vbeta and 13 Jbeta. MiXCR, applied by TCRdb to the immunoSEQ multiplex PCR reads, yields one record per CDR3 protein. Of more than 120,000 distinct CDR3 sequences in the sample, approximately 94% were seen once. Trimming shortened V by 3 bases and J by 8 bases, and 11 bases separated the two germline ends. This CDR3 has 13 amino acids. Germline assignment: CDR1 SGHTA and CDR2 FQGNSA.

The V call is TRBV7-2, the J call TRBJ1-3, with D uncertain. Sequenced input: CD4+ T cells from PBMCs. This sequence originates from a human donor in good health. This CDR3 is CASSFGLKDTIYF. Here the CDR3 DNA reads TGTGCCAGCAGCTTTGGGCTGAAAGACACCATATATTTT.